A selection of T cell receptor beta chains follows, all from one sample in a study of blood T cells in healthy people across ages. TCRdb independently ran MiXCR on the 5' RACE reads; one entry per CDR3 protein. The top ten hold over 2% of the sample, which has over 1.5 million distinct CDR3 sequences, around 50% seen once. Sequenced material: blood. All receptors come from a woman in her 40s in good health. CDR3s include the opening cysteine and the closing phenylalanine or tryptophan. The D gene is left open where the match is weak. Size values are once, few and many counts, or a class for expanded clones, and some rows have none.

DNA: TGCGCCAGCAGCTTGGGCGGGGGGCCCGCAGATACGCAGTATTTT; CDR3: CASSLGGGPADTQYF; size: many; V: TRBV5-1; J: TRBJ2-3; D: TRBD2
DNA: TGCAGTGCTAGAGACCCGACTAGCGGGTACTCCTACGAGCAGTACTTC; CDR3: CSARDPTSGYSYEQYF; size: NA; V: TRBV20-1; J: TRBJ2-7; D: TRBD2
DNA: TGTGCCAGCAGCCAAGTTCTACAGGGGAACTATGGCTACACCTTC; CDR3: CASSQVLQGNYGYTF; size: NA; V: TRBV3-1; J: TRBJ1-2; D: TRBD1
DNA: TGCAGTGCCCCCTTGCTGATTGACACAGATACGCAGTATTTT; CDR3: CSAPLLIDTDTQYF; size: few; V: TRBV20-1; J: TRBJ2-3; D: NA
DNA: TGCGCCAGCAGCCAAGTCACGACAGGGAGTGGCTACACCTTC; CDR3: CASSQVTTGSGYTF; size: NA; V: TRBV4-1; J: TRBJ1-2; D: TRBD1
DNA: TGTGCCAGCAGTGCGGACAGGGTGATAGCGGGCTACACCTTC; CDR3: CASSADRVIAGYTF; size: NA; V: TRBV28; J: TRBJ1-2; D: TRBD1
DNA: TGTGCCAGCAGACGTCCGGAGTTCAGGGGATACGAGCAGTACTTC; CDR3: CASRRPEFRGYEQYF; size: few; V: TRBV14; J: TRBJ2-7; D: NA
DNA: TGTGCCAGCAGCCGGGAGCGGACCACAGATACGCAGTATTTT; CDR3: CASSRERTTDTQYF; size: NA; V: TRBV7-2; J: TRBJ2-3; D: NA
DNA: TGCGCCAGCAGCTTGAATTTGGGACAGGTACAAAATGAGCAGTTCTTC; CDR3: CASSLNLGQVQNEQFF; size: NA; V: TRBV5-1; J: TRBJ2-1; D: TRBD1
DNA: TGTGCCAGCTTGCCCGGGCCTTTTCAGGGGGCTTTCTTT; CDR3: CASLPGPFQGAFF; size: NA; V: TRBV12-3/TRBV12-4; J: TRBJ1-1; D: NA
DNA: TGTGCCAGCAGGGGGGCCCACGGTAGCACAGATACGCAGTATTTT; CDR3: CASRGAHGSTDTQYF; size: NA; V: TRBV6-2/TRBV6-3; J: TRBJ2-3; D: NA
DNA: TGTGCCAGCAGTGAGCCTTTAGTGCCTAGCGGGGCCTACAATGAGCAGTTCTTC; CDR3: CASSEPLVPSGAYNEQFF; size: NA; V: TRBV25-1; J: TRBJ2-1; D: TRBD2
DNA: TGTGCCACCAGTGACCGACCGGGACAGGGTCCGGAGACCCAGTACTTC; CDR3: CATSDRPGQGPETQYF; size: few; V: TRBV24-1; J: TRBJ2-5; D: TRBD1
DNA: TGCACCAGCAGCCAGACTAGCGGGGGGGCACCAGATACGCAGTATTTT; CDR3: CTSSQTSGGAPDTQYF; size: NA; V: TRBV1; J: TRBJ2-3; D: NA
DNA: TGTGCCAGCAACGTGGGCTCTAGCTATAAAAACATTCAGTACTTC; CDR3: CASNVGSSYKNIQYF; size: NA; V: TRBV9; J: TRBJ2-4; D: NA
DNA: TGCGCCAGCAGTGATAACTCAAGGTACCAAGAGACCCAGTACTTC; CDR3: CASSDNSRYQETQYF; size: NA; V: TRBV10-1; J: TRBJ2-5; D: NA
DNA: TGTGCCAGCAGCCTAATACGCGACAGGAATTCACCCCTCCACTTT; CDR3: CASSLIRDRNSPLHF; size: few; V: TRBV7-6; J: TRBJ1-6; D: NA
DNA: TGTGCCAGCAGTGTCAGGCAGGTCGGAGAGCAGTTCTTC; CDR3: CASSVRQVGEQFF; size: NA; V: TRBV2; J: TRBJ2-1; D: NA
DNA: TGTGCCAGCAGTTTATCCGGTCGGCGGGGGGCGGTAGAGACCCAGTACTTC; CDR3: CASSLSGRRGAVETQYF; size: NA; V: TRBV27; J: TRBJ2-5; D: TRBD2
DNA: TGTGCCAGCAGCGACAGGGGCTCTAGCACAGATACGCAGTATTTT; CDR3: CASSDRGSSTDTQYF; size: many; V: TRBV12-3/TRBV12-4; J: TRBJ2-3; D: TRBD1
DNA: TGTGCCAGCAGCTTAAGGACAGGTCTCCAAGAGACCCAGTACTTC; CDR3: CASSLRTGLQETQYF; size: few; V: TRBV11-2; J: TRBJ2-5; D: TRBD1
DNA: TGTGCCAGCAGGCGGGGGACCAATCAGCCCCAGCATTTT; CDR3: CASRRGTNQPQHF; size: NA; V: TRBV6-5; J: TRBJ1-5; D: NA
DNA: TGCGCCAGCAGCCAAGAAAGGAACCAAGAGACCCAGTACTTC; CDR3: CASSQERNQETQYF; size: NA; V: TRBV4-3; J: TRBJ2-5; D: NA
DNA: TGCAGCGTTGTCAAGGGCTCCTACGAGCAGTACTTC; CDR3: CSVVKGSYEQYF; size: NA; V: TRBV29-1; J: TRBJ2-7; D: NA
DNA: TGCAGCGTTGAATCCCCGACCCTCCTGACCCAGTACTTC; CDR3: CSVESPTLLTQYF; size: NA; V: TRBV29-1; J: TRBJ2-5; D: NA
DNA: TGCGCCAGCAGCCAGTCCGCAGGGGGAGGGTCACCCCTCCACTTT; CDR3: CASSQSAGGGSPLHF; size: NA; V: TRBV5-1; J: TRBJ1-6; D: TRBD1
DNA: TGTGCCAGCAGTGAGGAGCGGGGGGGCTTGACTGAGCAGTTCTTC; CDR3: CASSEERGGLTEQFF; size: few; V: TRBV6-1; J: TRBJ2-1; D: TRBD2
DNA: TGTGCCAGCAGAACCCCGGGGGGAAGTACAGATACGCAGTATTTT; CDR3: CASRTPGGSTDTQYF; size: NA; V: TRBV6-6; J: TRBJ2-3; D: TRBD2
DNA: TGTGCCAGTGACCTACACCGATCCTACGAGCAGTACTTC; CDR3: CASDLHRSYEQYF; size: NA; V: TRBV6-1; J: TRBJ2-7; D: NA
DNA: TGTGCCAGCAGCTTAGCAGGGTCCGGCGGGTCAAGGCCGACAGATACGCAGTATTTT; CDR3: CASSLAGSGGSRPTDTQYF; size: few; V: TRBV7-8; J: TRBJ2-3; D: NA
DNA: TGTGCCAGCAGCCAAACGACGCAGAGCTCCTACAATGAGCAGTTCTTC; CDR3: CASSQTTQSSYNEQFF; size: few; V: TRBV4-2; J: TRBJ2-1; D: NA
DNA: TGTGCCAGCAGCTTAGCGGACAGCTCCTACAATGAGCAGTTCTTC; CDR3: CASSLADSSYNEQFF; size: many; V: TRBV5-1; J: TRBJ2-1; D: NA
DNA: TGTGCCAGCTCACGGCCTTCTACTTACTACGAGCAGTACTTC; CDR3: CASSRPSTYYEQYF; size: few; V: TRBV18; J: TRBJ2-7; D: NA
DNA: TGCAGTGCTCCCCGGGGGGCCGATCAGCCCCAGCATTTT; CDR3: CSAPRGADQPQHF; size: NA; V: TRBV20-1; J: TRBJ1-5; D: NA
DNA: TGTGCCAGCAGTTCGGATGGGAGTGGGGCCAACGTCCTGACTTTC; CDR3: CASSSDGSGANVLTF; size: NA; V: TRBV6-2/TRBV6-3; J: TRBJ2-6; D: NA
DNA: TGTGCCAGCAGCCTGACTAGCGGGGGGCGCACAGATACGCAGTATTTT; CDR3: CASSLTSGGRTDTQYF; size: many; V: TRBV11-2; J: TRBJ2-3; D: TRBD2
DNA: TGTGCCAGCAGCGTAGTAAGCGGGAACCCCACAGATACGCAGTATTTT; CDR3: CASSVVSGNPTDTQYF; size: NA; V: TRBV9; J: TRBJ2-3; D: TRBD2
DNA: TGTGCCAGCAGTGACAGCATCTATGGCTACACCTTC; CDR3: CASSDSIYGYTF; size: few; V: TRBV2; J: TRBJ1-2; D: NA
DNA: TGTGCCAGCAGCCAAGATCGAAGGCAGGGGGCAGATACGCAGTATTTT; CDR3: CASSQDRRQGADTQYF; size: NA; V: TRBV4-2; J: TRBJ2-3; D: TRBD1
DNA: TGTGCCAGCAGCGACAGGGCCGGGGCGGACACTGAAGCTTTCTTT; CDR3: CASSDRAGADTEAFF; size: NA; V: TRBV6-6; J: TRBJ1-1; D: TRBD1
DNA: TGTGCCGCCGGGCCCGAGGTCGGGGGACGACAAGAGACCCAGTACTTC; CDR3: CAAGPEVGGRQETQYF; size: NA; V: TRBV6-5; J: TRBJ2-5; D: NA
DNA: TGTGCCAGCTCACCACGAACAGGGACCGTCAAAAACATTCAGTACTTC; CDR3: CASSPRTGTVKNIQYF; size: once; V: TRBV18; J: TRBJ2-4; D: NA
DNA: TGTGCCAGCAGCTTAATTTTCGAGGAGACCCAGTACTTC; CDR3: CASSLIFEETQYF; size: many; V: TRBV7-6; J: TRBJ2-5; D: NA
DNA: TGTGCCAGCAGCCCTGGACTGAGAAAGTACTTC; CDR3: CASSPGLRKYF; size: NA; V: TRBV7-8; J: TRBJ2-5; D: NA
DNA: TGTGCCAGCAACAGCCCCCGGACAGGGGTTGAGACCCAGTACTTC; CDR3: CASNSPRTGVETQYF; size: few; V: TRBV6-5; J: TRBJ2-5; D: TRBD1
DNA: TGTGCCAGCACCCTAAGGGGGGCTTATCGGGAGACCCAGTACTTC; CDR3: CASTLRGAYRETQYF; size: few; V: TRBV2; J: TRBJ2-5; D: NA
DNA: TGTGCCAGCAGCGTAGGATGGCGGGGGGAGCAGTTCTTC; CDR3: CASSVGWRGEQFF; size: NA; V: TRBV9; J: TRBJ2-1; D: TRBD2
DNA: TGTGCCAGCCAAGGCTATGGCTACACCTTC; CDR3: CASQGYGYTF; size: few; V: TRBV9; J: TRBJ1-2; D: NA
DNA: TGTGCCAGCAGCGGGGGGACAGGGGGCAATCACAACGAGCAGTACTTC; CDR3: CASSGGTGGNHNEQYF; size: NA; V: TRBV7-9; J: TRBJ2-7; D: TRBD1
DNA: TGTGCCAGCAGTTTATCGCTCGGCAGGCTGGCTGAAGCTTTCTTT; CDR3: CASSLSLGRLAEAFF; size: NA; V: TRBV27; J: TRBJ1-1; D: NA
DNA: TGTGCCACCTGGGGCCGTCGCGGGGGGCTCTCCTACGAGCAGTACTTC; CDR3: CATWGRRGGLSYEQYF; size: NA; V: TRBV28; J: TRBJ2-7; D: TRBD2
DNA: TGTGCCAGCAGCTCAGGGACCACGAACACCGGGGAGCTGTTTTTT; CDR3: CASSSGTTNTGELFF; size: NA; V: TRBV7-2; J: TRBJ2-2; D: NA
DNA: TGTGCCAGCAGTTTCGGCCCCGCGCGGCCCAACAATGAGCAGTTCTTC; CDR3: CASSFGPARPNNEQFF; size: NA; V: TRBV5-4; J: TRBJ2-1; D: NA
DNA: TGCATGGGGATTAGCGGGATAGATACGCAGTATTTT; CDR3: CMGISGIDTQYF; size: NA; V: TRBV20-1; J: TRBJ2-3; D: TRBD2
DNA: TGTGCCATCGCGGGGGGGCCGAGGGAGACCCAGTACTTC; CDR3: CAIAGGPRETQYF; size: NA; V: TRBV10-3; J: TRBJ2-5; D: TRBD2